These 10 T cell receptor beta chains came from one sample sequenced in a study of T cell responses to AZD1222 COVID-19 vaccine. The assay was immunoSEQ multiplex PCR, and TCRdb's table has in-frame clones only and misses some. Here the sample spans about 120,000 clones, 85% to 90% being singletons. Sequenced material: peripheral blood, taken 28 days after the second AZD1222 dose. These receptors were collected from an adult who received the AZD1222 COVID-19 vaccine.

V gene TRBV19 combines with J gene TRBJ1-5; the D gene is possibly TRBD1 (5 bases). Germline CDR1 reads LNHDA; CDR2 reads SQIVND (reference sequence). The CDR3 has 14 amino acids. The V and J ends lost 5 bases and 3 bases respectively, with 11 bases between them. The CDR3 sequence is CASSLQGTNQPQHF. CDR3 coding DNA: TGTGCCAGTAGTCTCCAGGGTACCAATCAGCCCCAGCATTTT.

This clone has a handful of counts. This chain links TRBV28 with TRBJ1-2, with D possibly being TRBD1 (5 bases). Germline CDR1 is MDHEN and CDR2 is SYDVKM. The CDR3 runs to 14 residues. V lost 4 bases and J 1 base, leaving 10 bases between the germline ends. CDR3 loop: CASSSSTDNYGYTF. The CDR3 region has the DNA TGTGCCAGCAGTTCCTCGACAGATAACTATGGCTACACCTTC.

This clone was seen ten or more times. The V gene is TRBV5-4, the J gene TRBJ2-5; 7 bases are a match to TRBD1. Per germline, CDR1 SGHNT and CDR2 YYREEE (reference sequence). V lost 4 bases, J lost 5 bases, and 11 bases stayed unmatched. The CDR3 sequence is 15 residues long. In DNA, the CDR3 is TGTGCCAGCAGCCCGGGCAGGGGGATTGGGGAGACCCAGTACTTC. This codes for CASSPGRGIGETQYF.

The chain uses TRBV7-9 and TRBJ2-1, with D possibly matching TRBD1 (5 bases). V was clipped by 5 bases and J by 9 bases, with 14 bases between them. CDR3 length equals 13 residues. From germline, CDR1 is SEHNR and CDR2 FQNEAQ (reference sequence). The CDR3: CASSITQGGEQFF. In DNA, the CDR3 is TGTGCCAGCAGCATTACCCAGGGTGGTGAGCAGTTCTTC.

The gene calls are TRBV19 and TRBJ2-7; the match to TRBD2 covers 8 bases. The CDR3 has 17 residues. CDR1 LNHDA and CDR2 SQIVND come from the germline V gene (reference sequence). The trim removed 1 base at V and 0 bases at J, leaving 8 bases unmatched. The CDR3 is CASSIGASGTSSYEQYF. CDR3 sequence (DNA): TGTGCCAGTAGTATAGGGGCATCCGGGACTAGCTCCTACGAGCAGTACTTC. The full variable domain, completed using reference TRBV19 and TRBJ2-7, is DGGITQSPKYLFRKEGQNVTLSCEQNLNHDAMYWYRQDPGQGLRLIYYSQIVNDFQKGDIAEGYSVSREKKESFPLTVTSAQKNPTAFYLCASSIGASGTSSYEQYFGPGTRLTVT.

The chain couples TRBV2 to TRBJ1-2, with D possibly TRBD1 on 5 matching bases. The V end lost 6 bases, the J end lost 2 bases, and 10 bases lay between the germline ends. Germline V gene lookup returns CDR1 SNHLY and CDR2 FYNNEI. The CDR3 is 13 residues long. The CDR3 spells CASRQGDNYGYTF. For the CDR3, the DNA is TGTGCCAGCAGGCAGGGTGACAACTATGGCTACACCTTC.

The chain links TRBV5-5 to TRBJ2-1, with TRBD2 matching over 8 bases. V gave up 3 bases and J gave up 0 bases; unmatched junction bases: 2. This CDR3 is 15 amino acids long. Germline CDR1 is SGHKS and CDR2 is YYEKEE (reference sequence). The DNA for the CDR3 is TGTGCCAGCAGCTGGGGGACTAGCTCCTACAATGAGCAGTTCTTC. Translation: CASSWGTSSYNEQFF.

This clone was found a few times. The gene calls are TRBV11-2 and TRBJ2-1; D remains unclear. The V end was cut by 5 bases, the J end by 6 bases, with 14 bases between. This CDR3 is 14 amino acids long. Per the germline V gene, CDR1 is SGHAT and CDR2 is FQNNGV. In DNA, the CDR3 is TGTGCCAGCAGCCCTCTTCGGGCTGGCAATGAGCAGTTCTTC. Residues: CASSPLRAGNEQFF. Together with reference TRBV11-2 and TRBJ2-1, the CDR3 gives the full variable domain: EAGVAQSPRYKIIEKRQSVAFWCNPISGHATLYWYQQILGQGPKLLIQFQNNGVVDDSQLPKDRFSAERLKGVDSTLKIQPAKLEDSAVYLCASSPLRAGNEQFFGPGTRLTVL.

The chain couples TRBV7-2 to TRBJ1-1; D unclear. CDR1 and CDR2 (germline): SGHTA, FQGNSA. Deletions cut 5 bases from V and 6 bases from J, with 16 bases between. The CDR3 runs to 14 residues. DNA for the CDR3: TGTGCCAGCAGCCCCCGGAGGGATCGCGCTGAAGCTTTCTTT. Encoded protein: CASSPRRDRAEAFF. The variable domain in full, completed from reference TRBV7-2 and TRBJ1-1, reads GAGVSQSPSNKVTEKGKDVELRCDPISGHTALYWYRQSLGQGLEFLIYFQGNSAPDKSGLPSDRFSAERTGGSVSTLTIQRTQQEDSAVYLCASSPRRDRAEAFFGQGTRLTVV.

V usage is TRBV6-5 and J usage is TRBJ1-1; unclear D gene. This CDR3 contains 13 residues. Trimming stripped 8 bases from V and 7 bases from J, with 17 bases between. In germline, CDR1 is MNHEY, CDR2 SVGAGI. CDR3 protein: CASLLPGGYEAFF. The CDR3 coding sequence is TGTGCCAGCCTACTTCCGGGAGGATATGAAGCTTTCTTT.